The sequence of this T cell receptor beta chain was determined in a study of Ad26.COV2.S vaccination and SARS-CoV-2 variants. On this clone itself: Its matching antigen is unknown.

As for treatment: roughly 18 received Ad26.COV2.S at low or high dose, single or two shots; about 5 received placebo; per-sample allocation not given. The investigators took samples on day 63 after the first vaccine or placebo injection. Generated by immunoSEQ multiplex PCR, the TCRdb table keeps only in-frame clones and is missing some. This table has roughly 350,000 clones, around 89% appearing once. Study findings and constraints: Analyses that measured TCR breadth and depth may have underestimated total T cell responses.

The germline CDR1 and CDR2 sequences are SGHNT and YYREEE (reference sequence). The germline V and J ends were trimmed by 4 bases and 6 bases, with 19 bases remaining between them. CDR3 length: 16 residues. The sequenced sample was peripheral blood, obtained in a trial of Ad26.COV2.S vaccine versus placebo. The chain couples TRBV5-4 to TRBJ2-2; possibly TRBD2 for D (6 bases). This sequence was found in a person aged 18 to 65 who received the Ad26.COV2.S COVID-19 vaccine or a placebo. Here the CDR3 reads CASSATGQAGSGELFF. The CDR3 DNA is TGTGCCAGCAGCGCTACGGGGCAGGCGGGGTCCGGGGAGCTGTTTTTT.